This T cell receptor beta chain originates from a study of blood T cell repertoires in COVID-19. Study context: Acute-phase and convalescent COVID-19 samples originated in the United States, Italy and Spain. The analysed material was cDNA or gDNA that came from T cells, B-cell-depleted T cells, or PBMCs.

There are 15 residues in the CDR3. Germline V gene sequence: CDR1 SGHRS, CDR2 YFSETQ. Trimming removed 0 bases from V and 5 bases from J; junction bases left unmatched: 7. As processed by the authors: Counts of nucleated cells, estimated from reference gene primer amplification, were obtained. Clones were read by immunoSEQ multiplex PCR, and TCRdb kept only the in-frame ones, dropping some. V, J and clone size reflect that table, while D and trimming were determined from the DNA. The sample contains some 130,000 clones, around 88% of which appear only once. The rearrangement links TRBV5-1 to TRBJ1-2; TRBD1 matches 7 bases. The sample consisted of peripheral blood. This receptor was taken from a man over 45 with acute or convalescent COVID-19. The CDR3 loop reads CASSLARGQTYGYTF. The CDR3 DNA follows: TGCGCCAGCAGCTTGGCCAGGGGACAGACTTATGGCTACACCTTC.